This T cell receptor beta chain originates from a study of radiotherapy plus CTLA-4 blockade in lung cancer. The repertoire was sequenced with immunoSEQ multiplex PCR; TCRdb's copy has only in-frame clones and lacks some. The sample shows tens of thousands of clones, about 88% of them seen only once. CDR3 size: 16 residues. CDR1 SGHRS and CDR2 YFSETQ come from the germline V gene. J lost 7 bases, V lost 4 bases, and 11 bases had no gene match. Sequences were derived from peripheral blood, sampled from a patient treated with radiotherapy plus ipilimumab. The origin of this receptor is a human donor with non-small cell lung cancer that progressed on radiotherapy plus ipilimumab. This sequence joins TRBV5-1 and TRBJ2-2, with TRBD2 matching over 9 bases. CDR3 amino acids: CASSPSVAGVVGELFF. CDR3 bases: TGCGCCAGCAGCCCCTCAGTAGCGGGAGTGGTCGGGGAGCTGTTTTTT.